These 14 T cell receptor beta chains originate from one sample sequenced in a study of T-cell reconstitution after alpha-beta-depleted transplantation in children. The TCRbeta library incorporated unique molecular identifiers. Each CDR3 protein is one row after TCRdb ran MiXCR on the PCR reads. Among around 500,000 distinct CDR3 sequences listed, under 30% were seen once. Specimen: PBMCs, mostly from graft donor cells, collected 360 days after TCRalphabeta/CD19-depleted stem cell transplant. The receptors shown here come from a boy in the first two years of life who had a stem cell transplant for acute myeloid leukemia, so the T cells may come from the graft donor.

In this sample, this clonotype turned up many times. The genes are TRBV6-6 and TRBJ2-7, with D unresolved. With 2 bases removed from V and 4 bases from J, the gap between germline ends came to 9 bases. There are 13 residues in the CDR3. Germline CDR1 is MNHNY and CDR2 is SVGAGI (reference sequence). The CDR3 protein is CASSYASVYEQYV. DNA for the CDR3: TGTGCCAGCAGTTACGCCTCGGTGTACGAGCAGTACGTC.

This clonotype showed up many times. The chain joins TRBV29-1 to TRBJ2-3, with 11 bases aligning to TRBD2. In germline, CDR1 is SQVTM, CDR2 ANQGSEA. The V and J ends lost 1 base and 5 bases, in that order; junction bases with no gene match: 5. The CDR3 covers 15 residues. The CDR3 DNA sequence: TGCAGCGTTGAAGTAGCGGGGGGGCCGGAAGATACGCAGTATTTT. This gives the protein CSVEVAGGPEDTQYF.

The V call is TRBV18, the J call TRBJ1-1, with 9 bases lining up with TRBD1. The germline V gene has CDR1 KGHSH and CDR2 LQKENI. V lost 3 bases to trimming and J lost 1 base; unmatched junction nucleotides: 6. CDR3 size: 16 residues. Written as DNA, the CDR3 is TGTGCCAGCTCACCTGGGACAGGGCTAAGGAACACTGAAGCTTTCTTT. The encoded protein is CASSPGTGLRNTEAFF.

DNA of the CDR3: TGCAGTGCTCGCAAATCCGGCTCCTACAATGAGCAGTTCTTC. Translated, it gives CSARKSGSYNEQFF. This rearrangement joins TRBV20-1 to TRBJ2-1, with D uncertain. This CDR3 is built from 14 residues. The ends were cut back, 5 bases at V and 0 bases at J, with 11 bases in the middle. Germline V lookup: CDR1 DFQATT, CDR2 SNEGSKA (reference sequence).

V is TRBV29-1 and J is TRBJ1-2, with 9 bases that match TRBD1. This CDR3 is 16 amino acids long. The V and J ends lost 2 bases and 5 bases, in that order; junction bases with no gene match: 12. Germline lookup yields CDR1 SQVTM and CDR2 ANQGSEA. The CDR3: CSVELKGQGLGYGYTF. The CDR3 coding sequence is TGCAGCGTTGAACTAAAGGGACAGGGTTTGGGGTATGGCTACACCTTC. Full variable domain (remainder filled in from reference TRBV29-1 and TRBJ1-2): SAVISQKPSRDICQRGTSLTIQCQVDSQVTMMFWYRQQPGQSLTLIATANQGSEATYESGFVIDKFPISRPNLTFSTLTVSNMSPEDSSIYLCSVELKGQGLGYGYTFGSGTRLTVV.

This clonotype was seen repeatedly, ten times or more. The V gene is TRBV12-3 or TRBV12-4, the J gene TRBJ2-7; D is ambiguous. CDR3 length: 15 residues. Trimming left V 6 bases short and J 1 base short, with 16 bases between. The CDR3 reads CASSSGPLGSYEQYF. For the CDR3, the DNA is TGTGCCAGCAGCTCAGGACCCCTGGGATCCTACGAGCAGTACTTC.

Points on this clonotype: A clone one base away is much larger, so this may be a read error. The CDR3 does not close with the conserved phenylalanine or tryptophan, likely indicating a read error. The chain employs TRBV20-1 and TRBJ1-2; TRBD1 might be the D (5 bases). In germline, CDR1 is DFQATT, CDR2 SNEGSKA (reference sequence). The CDR3 totals 13 residues. Trimming took 1 base from V and 2 from J, leaving 8 bases between them. This CDR3 reads CSARGQGNYGYTV. CDR3 bases: TGCAGTGCTAGAGGGCAGGGCAACTATGGCTACACCGTC.

This clonotype was recorded at least ten times. This chain links TRBV5-6 with TRBJ2-7; TRBD1 agrees at 8 bases. The V gene's germline CDR1 is SGHDT and CDR2 YYEEEE. Trimming at V came to 7 bases and at J to 0 bases, leaving 3 bases not matched to a gene. This CDR3 has 13 residues. The CDR3 DNA reads TGTGCCAGCTACGGACAGGGCTCCTACGAGCAGTACTTC. Protein: CASYGQGSYEQYF.

This chain uses TRBV29-1 with TRBJ2-2, with 7 nucleotides matching TRBD1. V lost 3 bases, J lost 1 base, and 5 bases stayed unmatched. This CDR3 region has 15 residues. Germline CDR1 reads SQVTM; CDR2 reads ANQGSEA. CDR3 in DNA: TGCAGCGTTGAGACGAGACAGGGGAACACCGGGGAGCTGTTTTTT. Protein sequence: CSVETRQGNTGELFF.

This clonotype was recorded at least ten times. The rearrangement joins TRBV12-3 or TRBV12-4 to TRBJ2-2; D unclear. CDR3 length: 13 amino acids. V lost 3 bases and J 6 bases, leaving 8 bases between the germline ends. The CDR3 loop is CASSLRIPGELFF. DNA for the CDR3: TGTGCCAGCAGTTTGCGTATCCCCGGGGAGCTGTTTTTT.

The chain combines TRBV5-6 with TRBJ2-3, with D perhaps TRBD1 (6 bases). The CDR3 spans 16 residues. V lost 4 bases and J 3 bases, leaving 18 bases between the germline ends. The V gene's germline CDR1 is SGHDT and CDR2 YYEEEE. CDR3 sequence: CASSAPTGIGTDTQYF. In nucleotides, the CDR3 is TGTGCCAGCAGCGCCCCAACAGGGATTGGGACAGATACGCAGTATTTT.

There are many counts of this clonotype. This chain joins TRBV12-3 or TRBV12-4 and TRBJ1-1; D remains ambiguous. The CDR3 is made up of 13 amino acids. V lost 2 bases and J lost 7, with 11 bases in between. The CDR3 region has the DNA TGTGCCAGCAGTTTAACAGATATTAATGAAGCTTTCTTT. Its translation: CASSLTDINEAFF.

Ten or more counts support this clonotype. The chain uses TRBV12-3 or TRBV12-4 and TRBJ2-3; D gene uncertain. This CDR3 region has 15 residues. Deletions cut 2 bases from V and 0 bases from J, with 9 bases between. The CDR3: CASSLHRSSTDTQYF. The CDR3 region has the DNA TGTGCCAGCAGTTTACATCGTTCTAGCACAGATACGCAGTATTTT.

The sample holds a few counts of this clonotype. The V gene is TRBV20-1, the J gene TRBJ1-5; TRBD1 might be the D (5 bases). The CDR3 is 15 amino acids. The ends were cut back, 3 bases at V and 4 bases at J, with 16 bases in the middle. CDR1 is DFQATT, CDR2 SNEGSKA, per germline (reference sequence). CDR3 loop: CSARTGVRVNQPQHF. In DNA form, the CDR3 reads TGCAGTGCTAGGACCGGGGTCAGGGTAAATCAGCCCCAGCATTTT.